The 25 T cell receptor beta chains in this list originate from one sample, sequenced in a study of tumor and adjacent non-tumor tissue in lung cancer. RNA was extracted from bulk tissue without any cell sorting. Distant lung tissue was collected more than 3 cm away from the tumor edge. TCRbeta libraries were built with three rounds of nested PCR, modified from ARM-PCR. One entry per CDR3 protein, called by TCRdb with MiXCR from the multiplex PCR reads. The table has more than 55,000 distinct CDR3 sequences, 76% seen once. The sample consisted of distant non-tumor lung tissue. The receptors originated from a man in his sixties with non-small cell lung cancer.

With respect to this clonotype: The CDR3 does not close with the conserved phenylalanine or tryptophan, likely indicating a read error. V and J are TRBV6-5 and TRBJ1-5; tentative D call: TRBD1 (6 bases). CDR1 MNHEY and CDR2 SVGAGI come from the germline V gene. V dropped 6 bases and J dropped 8 bases, with 17 bases sitting between them. The CDR3 is 14 residues long. In DNA, the CDR3 is TGTGCCAGCAGACAGGGCCTACCCGTGGAGCCCCAGCATTTA. Translated, it gives CASRQGLPVEPQHL.

A note on this clonotype: One end of the junction is discordant with germline, which a read error may explain. The chain joins TRBV11-1 to TRBJ1-1, with D perhaps TRBD1 (5 bases). In germline, CDR1 is SGHAT, CDR2 FQDESV (reference sequence). CDR3 length equals 14 residues. The CDR3 DNA reads TGTGCCAGCAGCTTGGGAACAGGCTTTGTTAGAGCTTTCTTC. Amino acids: CASSLGTGFVRAFF.

To note about this clonotype: Since no conserved phenylalanine or tryptophan closes the CDR3, a read error is the likely cause. The chain uses TRBV10-3 and TRBJ1-5; weak D call: TRBD1 (6 bases). CDR3 length equals 14 residues. Germline assignment: CDR1 ENHRY and CDR2 SYGVKD. Trimming took 6 bases from V and 5 from J, leaving 14 bases between them. CDR3 in amino acids: CAISGTSSDQPQHL. CDR3 bases: TGTGCCATCAGCGGGACATCGAGCGATCAGCCCCAGCATCTT.

The rearrangement uses TRBV6-1 and TRBJ2-5; TRBD2 aligns across 10 bases. With 7 bases clipped from V and 14 bases from J, the junction kept 16 bases outside the gene matches. Germline loops: CDR1 MNHNS, CDR2 SASEGT. The CDR3 consists of 14 residues. In DNA, the CDR3 is TGTGCCAGCAAGGTTACTAGCGGGACAGAGACCAAATACTTC. Translated: CASKVTSGTETKYF.

Of note for this clonotype: The junction and the germline gene differ at one end; a read error may be behind it. CDR3 nucleotide sequence: TGCGTCAGCAACCAAGACAACTACTATGGCTACACCTTC. It encodes CVSNQDNYYGYTF. The chain employs TRBV4-1 and TRBJ1-2; D remains ambiguous. The germline CDR1 and CDR2 sequences are MGHRA and YSYEKL. The CDR3 is made up of 13 amino acids.

Worth noting for this clonotype: At one end, the junction sequence differs from germline, possibly due to a read error. The chain uses TRBV7-8 and TRBJ2-7, with D perhaps TRBD2 (6 bases). CDR1 SGHVS and CDR2 FQNEAQ come from the germline V gene. The CDR3 contains 12 residues. In DNA, the CDR3 is TGTGCCAGCAGCCGGGGGTCCTACGAGCGGTACTTC. Its translation: CASSRGSYERYF.

This chain connects TRBV10-2 to TRBJ1-5; D gene unclear. Germline assignment: CDR1 WSHSY and CDR2 SAAADI. Trimming left V 3 bases short and J 11 bases short, with 23 bases between. CDR3 size: 16 residues. The CDR3 protein is CASSDEGAEPSHAQHF. The CDR3 nucleotides are TGCGCCAGCAGTGATGAGGGAGCGGAGCCAAGTCATGCCCAGCATTTT.

The rearrangement uses TRBV4-1 and TRBJ1-1; TRBD1 matches 7 bases. CDR1 and CDR2 from the germline V gene are MGHRA and YSYEKL. This CDR3 has 18 amino acids. The CDR3 spells CTNSQPPGTVIVNTEAFF. CDR3 coding DNA: TGCACCAACAGCCAACCCCCCGGGACAGTTATAGTGAACACTGAAGCTTTCTTT.

On this clonotype: The junction departs from germline at one end; a sequencing error may be responsible. This rearrangement joins TRBV11-1 to TRBJ2-1, with TRBD2 as a possible D gene (5 bases). Germline assignment: CDR1 SGHAT and CDR2 FQDESV (reference sequence). There are 16 residues in the CDR3. The CDR3 loop is CVSSLAHGIGMNEQSF. The CDR3 nucleotides read TGTGTCAGCAGCTTAGCGCATGGGATTGGGATGAATGAGCAGTCCTTC.

To note about this clonotype: At one end, the junction sequence differs from germline, possibly due to a read error. This chain connects TRBV29-1 to TRBJ2-3; 10 bases line up with TRBD2. The CDR3 totals 14 residues. Germline V gene sequence: CDR1 SQVTM, CDR2 ANQGSEA. CDR3 sequence reads: CSVLAGELTDAQYF. CDR3 bases: TGCAGCGTGCTAGCGGGAGAATTGACAGATGCGCAGTATTTT.

Concerning this clonotype itself: At one boundary the junction diverges from the germline segment, which might be a read error. The genes are TRBV15 and TRBJ2-5, with 7 bases that match TRBD2. Germline CDR1 is LNHNV and CDR2 is YYDKDF (reference sequence). The CDR3 runs 16 residues. CDR3 loop: CTTSRGASGIHETQYF. The CDR3, as DNA: TGTACCACCAGCAGAGGGGCAAGCGGGATACACGAGACCCAGTACTTC.

Of note for this clonotype: Lacking the conserved final phenylalanine or tryptophan, this CDR3 likely reflects a read error. The V gene is TRBV7-9, the J gene TRBJ2-7, with TRBD2 identical over 10 bases. CDR1 SEHNR and CDR2 FQNEAQ come from the germline V gene (reference sequence). This CDR3 has 19 amino acids. Here the CDR3 reads CASILETGLASYTSYEQYL. CDR3 bases: TGTGCCAGCATCTTAGAGACGGGACTAGCGAGCTATACATCTTACGAGCAGTACTTA.

On this clonotype itself: One end of the junction fails to match germline, which may point to a read error. The V and J genes are TRBV4-2 and TRBJ1-5, with 8 nucleotides matching TRBD1. The germline V gene encodes CDR1 LGHNA and CDR2 YNFKEQ. This CDR3 is built from 15 residues. CDR3 nucleotide sequence: TGTGCCAGCAGTCAGATAGGGACAGGCAAGCAGCCCCGGCATTTT. It is translated as CASSQIGTGKQPRHF.

To note about this clonotype: An end of the junction differs from the germline gene, which may be a read error. The chain links TRBV6-2 or TRBV6-3 to TRBJ2-7; D uncertain. The CDR3 spans 12 residues. CDR1 and CDR2 (germline): MNHEY, SVGEGT. DNA of the CDR3: TGTGCCAGCAGGTACTCGGCCGGTGAGCAGTACTTC. It translates to CASRYSAGEQYF.

V is TRBV5-1 and J is TRBJ2-2, with a weak D call TRBD1 (6 bases). From germline, CDR1 is SGHRS and CDR2 YFSETQ. The CDR3 is 14 amino acids. The V end was cut by 4 bases, the J end by 6 bases, with 13 bases between. CDR3 sequence: CASSRGQIPGELFF. The CDR3 nucleotides read TGCGCCAGCAGCAGAGGACAGATACCCGGGGAGCTGTTTTTT.

With respect to this clonotype: The missing conserved phenylalanine or tryptophan at the end of this CDR3 makes a read error likely. The chain has TRBV5-4 and TRBJ2-5; no firm D call. Trimming removed 1 base from V and 3 bases from J, with 13 bases in between. Germline-derived CDR1 and CDR2 are SGHNT and YYREEE (reference sequence). The CDR3 extends over 15 amino acids. CDR3 protein: CASSLFHILEETQYL. The CDR3 DNA reads TGTGCCAGCAGCTTGTTTCACATACTGGAAGAGACCCAGTACCTC.

The chain is built from TRBV29-1 and TRBJ2-3; 9 positions agree with TRBD2. The germline V gene has CDR1 SQVTM and CDR2 ANQGSEA. V lost 4 bases, J lost 15 bases, and 23 bases stayed unmatched. The CDR3 loop spans 16 amino acids. The CDR3 nucleotides read TGCAGCGTTGGAGCGGGAGGCATTGGAGGCACAGATACGGAATATTTT. This sequence encodes CSVGAGGIGGTDTEYF.

With respect to this clonotype: The junction does not match germline at one end; this may be a read error. The J gene is TRBJ2-3, the V gene TRBV29-1; D is ambiguous. CDR1 is SQVTM, CDR2 ANQGSEA, per germline. The CDR3 length is 13 residues. DNA of the CDR3: TGCAGCGTCGGAGAACGGATTGCAGATACGCAGTGTTTT. This codes for CSVGERIADTQCF.

On this clonotype: Mismatch with germline at one junction end may stem from a read error. The V and J genes are TRBV29-1 and TRBJ2-7, with 9 nucleotides matching TRBD1. The germline V gene has CDR1 SQVTM and CDR2 ANQGSEA. This CDR3 contains 15 residues. The CDR3 loop is CSATWGGQGSREQYF. CDR3 DNA sequence: TGCAGCGCAACATGGGGGGGACAGGGTTCCCGCGAGCAGTACTTT.

This clonotype was seen only a few times. An end of the junction differs from the germline gene, which may be a read error. The rearrangement uses TRBV29-1 and TRBJ2-5, with a weak D call TRBD2 (5 bases). Germline-derived CDR1 and CDR2 are SQVTM and ANQGSEA. This CDR3 has 13 amino acids. This chain's CDR3 is CSVETSVQATQYF. Here the CDR3 DNA reads TGCAGCGTTGAAACTAGTGTACAAGCGACCCAGTACTTC.

As to this clonotype: One end of the junction fails to match germline, which may point to a read error. This chain joins TRBV4-1 and TRBJ2-4, with D unresolved. This CDR3 has 15 residues. The V gene's germline CDR1 is MGHRA and CDR2 YSYEKL. In nucleotides, the CDR3 is TGCGCAAGCAGCCAAGAGCATGCGAGATGCAACATTCAGTACTTC. Encoded protein: CASSQEHARCNIQYF.

Comment on this clonotype: The CDR3 ends on some other residue instead of the conserved phenylalanine or tryptophan, so this is likely a read error. The chain combines TRBV4-1 with TRBJ1-5, with D possibly TRBD1 on 5 matching bases. The end of the DNA fits TRBJ2-3 better, so the J call may be wrong. The CDR3 consists of 16 residues. Germline values: CDR1 MGHRA, CDR2 YSYEKL. The CDR3 loop reads CASSQDRGYSNQPQYY. CDR3 DNA: TGCGCCAGCAGCCAAGATAGGGGTTATAGCAATCAGCCCCAGTATTAT.

Remarks on this clonotype: One junction end does not reproduce the germline sequence, and a read error may be involved. The chain carries TRBV20-1 and TRBJ2-4; 10 bases match TRBD2. There are 16 residues in the CDR3. Germline CDR1 reads DFQATT; CDR2 reads SNEGSKA (reference sequence). For the CDR3, the DNA is TGCAGTGCCAATCAAGGGACTAGCGTGAGTGGAAACATTCAGCACTTT. It yields the protein CSANQGTSVSGNIQHF.

To note about this clonotype: The junction differs from germline at one of its ends, possibly a read error. V usage is TRBV14 and J usage is TRBJ2-5; TRBD2 matches at 9 bases. Germline V gives CDR1 SGHDN, CDR2 FVKESK. The CDR3 loop spans 14 amino acids. The CDR3 loop reads CARSHSGGRETQYF. The CDR3 nucleotides are TGTGCCAGGAGCCATAGCGGGGGCAGGGAGACCCAGTACTTC.

This clonotype was seen ten or more times. V and J are TRBV19 and TRBJ1-5, with TRBD1 matching 7 bases. From germline, CDR1 is LNHDA and CDR2 SQIVND (reference sequence). This CDR3 contains 15 residues. The junction had 4 bases not matched to a gene; V was cut back by 4 bases and J by 1 base. This chain's CDR3 is CASSSGTASNQPQHF. The DNA of the CDR3 is TGTGCCAGTAGTAGTGGGACAGCGAGCAATCAGCCCCAGCATTTT.